Given below is one T cell receptor beta chain in context. The data stem from a study of blood T cell repertoires in COVID-19. Clones were read by immunoSEQ multiplex PCR, and TCRdb kept only the in-frame ones, dropping some. The sample has around 80,000 clones, less than 90% seen once. The sequence derives from a human donor in a cohort sampled during active COVID-19. Material: peripheral blood.

The CDR3 loop reads CASSIVGRNTEAFF. In nucleotides, the CDR3 is TGTGCCAGTAGTATAGTCGGTAGGAACACTGAAGCTTTCTTT. The gene calls are TRBV19 and TRBJ1-1; D is undetermined. Trimming shortened V by 1 base and J by 1 base, and 7 bases separated the two germline ends. Germline CDR1 and CDR2: LNHDA and SQIVND (reference sequence). The CDR3 contains 14 residues.